This TCR beta chain was documented in a study of blood T cell repertoires in COVID-19 (dated by TCRdb to about 2020). Regarding the complete study: The collaborator samples originated in the United States, Italy and Spain and spanned the acute and convalescent phases of COVID-19. The prospective study material was composed of cDNA or gDNA derived from T cells, B-cell-depleted T cells, or PBMCs. Deeply sampled blood TCRbeta repertoires from subjects exposed to, actively infected with, or recovered from COVID-19 were included in the dataset. The repertoires were released in a freely available public database meant as a resource for research on the immune response to SARS-CoV-2. The samples were drawn from the first 160 participants of the ongoing ImmuneRACE study and from some 1,300 subjects provided by 6 global collaborators. Nearly every sample came with metadata listing a de-identified subject ID, COVID-19 status, age in years and sex. Where available, HLA class I and class II types were obtained from metadata supplied by the sample provider rather than from assay-based typing. What the authors observed across the whole study: The quantity of clinical and demographic metadata differed by source and by participant and was supplied without curation.

Collaborating institutions collected whole blood in K2EDTA tubes following their own protocols. For TCRbeta analysis, collaborators shipped samples in one of three forms: frozen whole blood, isolated PBMCs, or DNA extracted from either of those sample types. This clone was counted a few times. Its antigen remains undetermined. Base qualities are not at hand, and no much larger clone is one base apart. From the germline V gene, CDR1 is SGHVS and CDR2 is FNYEAQ. There are 11 amino acids in the CDR3, from cysteine to phenylalanine inclusive. Solely the CDR3 DNA is kept, with 33 bases framed from the first base. Germline trimming: 5 bases from V, 9 bases from J; junction bases outside gene matches: 3. The immunoSEQ Assay, a bias-controlled multiplex PCR, was used to amplify TCRbeta CDR3 regions from genomic DNA. Regarding the original processing steps: The number of nucleated cells in each sample was estimated from the amplification of reference gene primers within the assay. To quantify the absolute abundance of each unique TCRbeta CDR3 rearrangement, sequence reads were collapsed and filtered. For each sample, productive Simpson clonality was calculated as the square root of Simpson's diversity index across productive rearrangements. TCRdb holds this immuneACCESS table with in-frame rearrangements only. Some clones are missing; in checked studies, unresolved V genes explain under half, and the rest has no known cause. Clone size and V and J calls were adopted from that table, with D and trimming inferred from the DNA. Counted in this sample were about 490,000 clones; approximately 85% of them appeared once. The ten largest clones represent approximately 3.2% of the sample.

The receptor was isolated from a human donor in a cohort sampled during active COVID-19. Sequenced input: peripheral blood. The chain joins TRBV7-6 to TRBJ2-7; 8 middle bases align to TRBD2. The CDR3 in this case is CASSRRGGQYF. In nucleotides, the sequence is TGTGCCAGCAGCCGCCGGGGGGGGCAGTACTTC.